The clone carrying this TCR beta chain has just a few counts. Antigen unknown. The sample originates from a study of response to subunit inactivated influenza vaccine. General study results and limits: Each seasonal flu vaccination may recruit only limited new T cells, authors suggested.

TCRdb analysed the RT-PCR reads with MiXCR anew, one entry per CDR3 protein. The table includes about 300,000 distinct CDR3 sequences, approximately 23% detected once. CDR1 is MNHEY and CDR2 is SMNVEV in the germline V gene (reference sequence). The CDR3 is made up of 16 amino acids. With V trimmed by 4 bases and J by 3 bases, 10 bases remained unmatched. J is TRBJ2-3 and V is TRBV27; 7 nucleotides match TRBD1. The source of this sequence is a man aged 50-75 years who received an inactivated influenza vaccine. The sample was PBMCs from blood, taken approximately 22 months after vaccination. The CDR3 sequence is CASSSPGTDRTDTQYF. For the CDR3, the DNA is TGTGCCAGCAGTTCACCCGGGACAGATAGGACAGATACGCAGTATTTT.